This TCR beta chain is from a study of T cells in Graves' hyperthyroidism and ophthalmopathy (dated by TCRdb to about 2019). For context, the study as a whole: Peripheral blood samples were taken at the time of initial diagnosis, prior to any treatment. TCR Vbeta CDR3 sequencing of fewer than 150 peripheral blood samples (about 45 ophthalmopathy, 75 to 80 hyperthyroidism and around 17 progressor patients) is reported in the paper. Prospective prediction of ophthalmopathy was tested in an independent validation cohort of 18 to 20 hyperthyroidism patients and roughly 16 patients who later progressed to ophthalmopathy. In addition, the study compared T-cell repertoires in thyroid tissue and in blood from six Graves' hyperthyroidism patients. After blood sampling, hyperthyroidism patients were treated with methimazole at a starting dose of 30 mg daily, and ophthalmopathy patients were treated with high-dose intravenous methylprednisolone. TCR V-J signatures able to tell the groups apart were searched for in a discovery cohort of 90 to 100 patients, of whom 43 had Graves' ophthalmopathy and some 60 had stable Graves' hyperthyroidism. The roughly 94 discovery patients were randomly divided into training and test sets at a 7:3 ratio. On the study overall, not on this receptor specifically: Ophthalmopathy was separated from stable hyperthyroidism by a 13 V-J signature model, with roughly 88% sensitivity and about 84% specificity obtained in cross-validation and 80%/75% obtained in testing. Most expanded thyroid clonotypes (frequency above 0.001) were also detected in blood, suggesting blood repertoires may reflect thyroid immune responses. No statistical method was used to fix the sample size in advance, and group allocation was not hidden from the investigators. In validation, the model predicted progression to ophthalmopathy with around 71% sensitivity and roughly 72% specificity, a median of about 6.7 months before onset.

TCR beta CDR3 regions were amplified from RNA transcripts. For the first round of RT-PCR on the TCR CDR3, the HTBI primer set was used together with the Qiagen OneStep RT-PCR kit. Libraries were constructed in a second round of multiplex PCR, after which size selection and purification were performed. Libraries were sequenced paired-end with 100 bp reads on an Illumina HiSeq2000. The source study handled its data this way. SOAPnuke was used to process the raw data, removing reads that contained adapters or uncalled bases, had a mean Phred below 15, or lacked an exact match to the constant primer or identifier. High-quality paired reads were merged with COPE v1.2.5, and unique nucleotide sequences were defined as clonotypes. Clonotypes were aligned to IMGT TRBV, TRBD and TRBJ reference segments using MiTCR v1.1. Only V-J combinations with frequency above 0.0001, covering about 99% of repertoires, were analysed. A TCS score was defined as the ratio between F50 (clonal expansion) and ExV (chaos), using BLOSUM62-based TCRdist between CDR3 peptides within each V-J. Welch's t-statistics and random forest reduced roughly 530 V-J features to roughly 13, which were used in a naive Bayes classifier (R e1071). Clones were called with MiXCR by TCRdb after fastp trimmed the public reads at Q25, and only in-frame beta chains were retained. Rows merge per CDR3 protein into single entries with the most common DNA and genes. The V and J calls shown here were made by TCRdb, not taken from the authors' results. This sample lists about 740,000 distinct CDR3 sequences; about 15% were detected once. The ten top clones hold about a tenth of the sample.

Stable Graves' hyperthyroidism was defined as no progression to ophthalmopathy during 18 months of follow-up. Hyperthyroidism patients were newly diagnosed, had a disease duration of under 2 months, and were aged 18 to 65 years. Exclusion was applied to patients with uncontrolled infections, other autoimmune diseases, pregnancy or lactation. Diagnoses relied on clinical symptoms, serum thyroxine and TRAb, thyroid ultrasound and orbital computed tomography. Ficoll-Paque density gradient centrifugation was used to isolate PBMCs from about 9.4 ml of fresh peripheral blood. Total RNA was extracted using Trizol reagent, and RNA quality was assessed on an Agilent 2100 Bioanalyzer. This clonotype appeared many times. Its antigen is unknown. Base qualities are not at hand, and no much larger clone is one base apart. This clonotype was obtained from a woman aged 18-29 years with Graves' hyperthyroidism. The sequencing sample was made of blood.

CDR3 sequence: CASARDRGTDTQYF. The bases read TGTGCCAGTGCCCGGGACAGGGGTACAGATACGCAGTATTTT. The chain was built from TRBV11-3 and TRBJ2-3; TRBD1 agrees with 10 junctional bases. From V the trimming removes 9 bases and from J it removes 3 bases, while the gene matches leave 6 bases of the junction unaccounted for. The CDR3 measures 14 amino acids from cysteine to phenylalanine. The retained sequence is limited to the CDR3, 42 bases, with the frame set at the first base. CDR1 and CDR2, per the germline V gene, are SGHNT and YENEEA.